This T cell receptor (beta chain) was retrieved from a study of blood T cells in healthy people across ages. V was trimmed by 0 bases and J by 7 bases, leaving 13 bases between them. The CDR3 is 15 amino acids. CDR1 and CDR2 from the germline V gene are MNHEY and SMNVEV (reference sequence). The use of a sample-barcoded 5' primer and a J-beta primer mix characterized a second PCR of about 6 to 12 cycles. TCRdb re-analysed the 5' RACE reads in MiXCR, keeping a single row per CDR3 protein. The sample carries more than 750,000 distinct CDR3 sequences, approximately 32% recorded once. This clonotype was counted between two and nine times. The same specimen was also included in a second study, on T cells of mothers and their children.

The chain combines TRBV27 with TRBJ1-5; D unclear. Sequencing used blood. The TCR originated in a woman in her forties in good health. The CDR3 loop reads CASSLSSYGHQPQHF. In DNA, the CDR3 is TGTGCCAGCAGTTTATCTTCCTACGGCCACCAGCCCCAGCATTTT.